The rows below give T cell receptor beta chains drawn from one sample of a study of T cell changes during pregnancy in multiple sclerosis. TCRdb's copy holds only in-frame clones and misses some; the assay was immunoSEQ multiplex PCR. The sample includes about 75,000 clones, around nine tenths seen only once; the top ten take about 0.45%. The sample in question was CD4+ T cells from peripheral blood mononuclear cells, obtained before pregnancy. The receptors stem from a female donor with multiple sclerosis, enrolled in a pregnancy study. Both conserved end residues are part of each CDR3. The D gene is left open where the match is weak. For some rows the clone size is stated as once, few or many, or as a class when expanded; others skip it.

cdr3_aa cdr3_nt d_call v_call clone_size j_call
CASRRRTGTGELFF TGTGCCAGCAGGAGACGGACTGGGACCGGGGAGCTGTTTTTT . TRBV28 . TRBJ2-2
CASSATPGQGSGYTF TGTGCCAGCAGCGCGACCCCGGGACAGGGATCTGGCTACACCTTC TRBD1 TRBV9 once TRBJ1-2
CASSPAQGNHQPQHF TGTGCCAGCAGTCCCGCCCAGGGGAACCATCAGCCCCAGCATTTT . TRBV28 . TRBJ1-5
CASTPGGRTYNEQFF TGCGCCAGCACGCCCGGGGGGCGGACCTACAATGAGCAGTTCTTC . TRBV5-1 . TRBJ2-1
CASSPYDRNTEAFF TGTGCCAGCAGCCCCTACGACAGGAACACTGAAGCTTTCTTT . TRBV9 . TRBJ1-1
CSVDGLNYEQYF TGCAGCGTTGATGGGCTGAACTACGAGCAGTACTTC . TRBV29-1 . TRBJ2-7
CASSPEDSNYGYTF TGCGCCAGCAGCCCTGAGGACAGCAACTATGGCTACACCTTC . TRBV4-1 . TRBJ1-2
CASSLKTAGANVLTF TGTGCCAGCAGCTTAAAGACAGCTGGGGCCAACGTCCTGACTTTC . TRBV7-3 . TRBJ2-6
CASSGQPNQPQHF TGTGCCAGCAGTGGACAACCCAATCAGCCCCAGCATTTT . TRBV6-1 . TRBJ1-5
CASSGLPNTGELFF TGTGCCAGCTCCGGACTTCCGAACACCGGGGAGCTGTTTTTT . TRBV19 . TRBJ2-2
CASSTGYSSTEAFF TGTGCCAGCAGTACGGGGTATAGTTCGACTGAAGCTTTCTTT . TRBV27 . TRBJ1-1
CASSPFRDRSFNEQFF TGTGCCAGCTCACCATTCCGGGACAGGTCGTTCAATGAGCAGTTCTTC TRBD1 TRBV18 . TRBJ2-1
CASSLPGLAGGSGELFF TGCGCCAGCAGCTTGCCTGGACTAGCGGGGGGCAGCGGGGAGCTGTTTTTT TRBD2 TRBV5-1 . TRBJ2-2
CASSARGRNTEAFF TGTGCCAGCAGTGCCAGGGGGCGAAACACTGAAGCTTTCTTT TRBD1 TRBV28 . TRBJ1-1
CASRLSTGNTEAFF TGTGCCAGCAGGTTATCGACAGGGAACACTGAAGCTTTCTTT . TRBV28 . TRBJ1-1
CASRNSLGQGGTQYF TGCGCCAGCAGAAACAGCCTGGGCCAGGGGGGGACCCAGTACTTC . TRBV5-1 . TRBJ2-5
CASSLAGQVYGYTF TGTGCCAGCAGTTTAGCCGGCCAGGTGTATGGCTACACCTTC . TRBV28 once TRBJ1-2
CASSLIQGIGSYNEQFF TGTGCCAGCAGCTTGATACAGGGCATAGGGTCCTACAATGAGCAGTTCTTC . TRBV7-9 . TRBJ2-1
CATIRAQGFYSGANVLTF TGTGCCACCATCCGGGCCCAGGGGTTTTACTCTGGGGCCAACGTCCTGACTTTC . TRBV28 . TRBJ2-6
CASSEGQSFAYEQYF TGTGCCAGCTCGGAAGGACAGTCGTTCGCCTACGAGCAGTACTTC . TRBV18 . TRBJ2-7
CASSLGLVNTGELFF TGTGCCAGCAGCTTGGGACTTGTGAACACCGGGGAGCTGTTTTTT . TRBV5-5 . TRBJ2-2
CASTLEAPSYGYTF TGTGCCAGCACCCTGGAGGCACCTTCGTATGGCTACACCTTC . TRBV5-6 . TRBJ1-2
CAISPSSYNEQFF TGTGCCATCTCCCCTAGTTCCTACAATGAGCAGTTCTTC . TRBV10-3 . TRBJ2-1
CASSVKGQTSGYTF TGTGCCAGTAGTGTCAAGGGACAGACTTCTGGCTACACCTTC TRBD1 TRBV19 . TRBJ1-2
CASSFGQGTMNTEAFF TGTGCCAGCAGTTTTGGACAGGGGACTATGAACACTGAAGCTTTCTTT TRBD1 TRBV6-6 . TRBJ1-1
CASSLTGLETQYF TGTGCCAGCAGCTTAACAGGGTTGGAGACCCAGTACTTC . TRBV7-2 . TRBJ2-5